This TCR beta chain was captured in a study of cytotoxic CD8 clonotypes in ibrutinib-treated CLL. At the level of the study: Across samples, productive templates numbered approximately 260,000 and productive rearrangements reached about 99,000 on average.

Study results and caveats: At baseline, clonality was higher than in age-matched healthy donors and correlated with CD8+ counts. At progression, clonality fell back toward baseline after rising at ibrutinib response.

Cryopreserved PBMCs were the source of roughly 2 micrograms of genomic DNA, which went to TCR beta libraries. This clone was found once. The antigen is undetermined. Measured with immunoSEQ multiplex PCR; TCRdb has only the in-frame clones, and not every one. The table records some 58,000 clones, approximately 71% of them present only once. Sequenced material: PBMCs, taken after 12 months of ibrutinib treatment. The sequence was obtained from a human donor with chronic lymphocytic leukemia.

Here the CDR3 DNA reads TGTGCCAGCAGTAGGCCCTATTACAATGAGCAGTTCTTC. This codes for CASSRPYYNEQFF. The V and J genes are TRBV6-5 and TRBJ2-1; the D is unclear. V lost 5 bases, J lost 4 bases, and 9 bases lay in between. The CDR3 covers 13 residues. The germline V gene encodes CDR1 MNHEY and CDR2 SVGAGI.